These T cell receptor beta chains were read from a single sample in a study of read filtering for tumor transcriptome and immune sequencing. TCRdb fed the reads into MiXCR, producing one record per CDR3 protein. In the table there are about 46,000 distinct CDR3 sequences, 10% to 15% of which are singletons. Sequencing was done on a sample of a population of CD138-negative cells sorted from bone marrow. The source of these receptors is a donor at least 40 years old with multiple myeloma. The CDR3 runs from the conserved cysteine through the conserved F or W. A D gene is named only where the DNA matches it firmly. For some rows the clone size is stated as once, few or many, or as a class when expanded; others skip it.

d_call,clone_size,j_call,v_call,cdr3_nt,cdr3_aa
TRBD1,many,TRBJ2-5,TRBV6-1,TGTGCCAGCAGTGCCGGGACAGCACAAGAGACCCAGTACTTC,CASSAGTAQETQYF
-,many,TRBJ1-2,TRBV12-3/TRBV12-4,TGTGCCAGCAGTTTGGGATTAGGGGGCTACACCTTC,CASSLGLGGYTF
-,few,TRBJ2-1,TRBV7-2,TGTGCCAGCAGCCCTGATGGACCAGGGGACAATGAGCAGTTCTTC,CASSPDGPGDNEQFF
-,many,TRBJ1-5,TRBV5-5,TGTGCCAGCAGCCTTATTGTGAATCAGCCCCAGCATTTT,CASSLIVNQPQHF
-,many,TRBJ2-2,TRBV5-1,TGCGCCAGCAGCCCTCAAGTGGGCAGTTACACCGGGGAGCTGTTTTTT,CASSPQVGSYTGELFF
-,many,TRBJ2-1,TRBV28,TGTGCCAGCAGTTTATGGAAAATAGGGGGCAATGAGCAGTTCTTC,CASSLWKIGGNEQFF
-,many,TRBJ2-1,TRBV5-8,TGTGCCAGCAGCTTTGGACCGAGCTCCTACAATGAGCAGTTCTTC,CASSFGPSSYNEQFF
-,many,TRBJ2-7,TRBV11-3,TGTGCCAGCAGCTTAGTATCGGATGGGATCCTCGAGCAGTACTTC,CASSLVSDGILEQYF
-,-,TRBJ2-7,TRBV12-3/TRBV12-4,TGCGCCAGCAGGGAAGGGGACCGTGGCTACGAGCAGTACTTC,CASREGDRGYEQYF
-,many,TRBJ2-2,TRBV7-8,TGTGCCAGCAGCTTAGAGTGGCGGGAGCTGTTTTTT,CASSLEWRELFF
-,-,TRBJ2-3,TRBV6-1,TGTGCCAGCATCCTAGGGAGGGGGCGCACAGATACGCAGTATTTT,CASILGRGRTDTQYF
TRBD1,-,TRBJ1-5,TRBV28,TGTGCCAGCAGTTTAAGGACAGGGGGATGGAATCAGCCCCAGCATTTT,CASSLRTGGWNQPQHF
TRBD1,many,TRBJ2-7,TRBV5-1,TGCGCCAGCAGCTTGCCGGGACAGCGCGGCGAGCAGTACTTC,CASSLPGQRGEQYF
TRBD2,many,TRBJ2-1,TRBV24-1,TGTGCCACCAGTGGTGCGGGAGGGCCAATCGATGAGCAGTTCTTC,CATSGAGGPIDEQFF
TRBD1,many,TRBJ2-1,TRBV19,TGTGCCAGTAGAGATCCCGGGACAGGGTCTCGGGATGAGCAGTTCTTC,CASRDPGTGSRDEQFF
-,-,TRBJ2-1,TRBV29-1,TGCAGCGTTGAACTAGCCCTAGCTGAGCAGTTCTTC,CSVELALAEQFF
-,many,TRBJ1-4,TRBV10-3,TGTGCCATCAGAGGGGGACCTAATGAAAAACTGTTTTTT,CAIRGGPNEKLFF
-,many,TRBJ2-3,TRBV14,TGTGCCAGCAGCCAAGAGCTAGCGAGCACGCAGTATTTT,CASSQELASTQYF
TRBD2,many,TRBJ2-1,TRBV19,TGTGCCACCCTCCGGACTAGCGGGGGAATAACCGAGCAGTTCTTC,CATLRTSGGITEQFF
-,many,TRBJ2-5,TRBV5-1,TGCGCCAGCACCACCTCGGATACCCAGTACTTC,CASTTSDTQYF
-,many,TRBJ2-1,TRBV7-2,TGTGCCAGCAGCTTAGCGTACAATGAGCAGTTCTTC,CASSLAYNEQFF
-,many,TRBJ2-1,TRBV10-2,TGCGCCAGCAGTGATGCCCAGGGTGAGCAGTTCTTC,CASSDAQGEQFF
-,many,TRBJ2-5,TRBV29-1,TGCAGCGTTGGACGCGAGACCCAGTACTTC,CSVGRETQYF
-,once,TRBJ1-1,TRBV29-1,TGCAGCGTTATACAGGATACGAGAGCTGAAGCTTTCTTT,CSVIQDTRAEAFF
-,many,TRBJ2-3,TRBV6-5,TGTGCCAGCAGTACTCAGACTAGTCAAGATACGCAGTATTTT,CASSTQTSQDTQYF
TRBD1,many,TRBJ2-6,TRBV7-3,TGTGCCAGCAGCGCCCCGGGGACAGGGGTAGGGGCCAACGTCCTGACTTTC,CASSAPGTGVGANVLTF
TRBD2,many,TRBJ2-7,TRBV20-1,TGCAGTGCTAGAAAGCGGGGGTTTTCCTACGAGCAGTACTTC,CSARKRGFSYEQYF
-,many,TRBJ1-5,TRBV28,TGTGCCAGCAGCCCCACGGGCAGGGCCCAGCATTTT,CASSPTGRAQHF
TRBD2,-,TRBJ2-1,TRBV4-1,TGCACCAGCAGCCAAGGAGATAGCGGGAGATATAATGAGCAGTTCTTC,CTSSQGDSGRYNEQFF
TRBD1,many,TRBJ2-7,TRBV4-3,TGCGCCAGCAGCCAAGCCGGGACAGGGGGCTACGAGCAGTACTTC,CASSQAGTGGYEQYF
TRBD1,many,TRBJ1-5,TRBV2,TGTGCCAGCAGTCCGGACAGGTTCAAAAATCAGCCCCAGCATTTT,CASSPDRFKNQPQHF
TRBD1,many,TRBJ2-1,TRBV5-1,TGCGCCAGCAGCTTGGGCCAGGGGGCAAGTGAGCAGTTCTTC,CASSLGQGASEQFF
TRBD1,many,TRBJ2-6,TRBV7-8,TGTGCCAGCAGCTTATTGGGGACAGGTGCCTCCGGGGCCAACGTCCTGACTTTC,CASSLLGTGASGANVLTF